Sequencing of this TCR beta chain was carried out in a study of regulatory T cells in long-lasting Graves disease. Study-wide context: The study enrolled newly diagnosed Graves' patients on antithyroid drugs under 3 months.

Sequencing libraries for TCR beta were prepared with iRepertoire HTBI primers and Arm-PCR of CDR3 regions. MiXCR, run by TCRdb on the multiplex PCR reads, gives a single entry per CDR3 protein. The repertoire holds hundreds of thousands of distinct CDR3 sequences, about 14% seen once, with roughly a tenth in the top ten. This clonotype was recorded a few times. Indicated time point: newly diagnosed GD, antithyroid drugs for less than 3 months. Construction of the TCR library relied on RNA isolated from PBMCs. Germline V gene lookup returns CDR1 DFQATT and CDR2 SNEGSKA (reference sequence). The CDR3 covers 14 residues. Trimming shortened V by 4 bases and J by 0 bases, and 13 bases separated the two germline ends. The data also belong to a second study, concerning T cells in Graves' hyperthyroidism and ophthalmopathy. That work states: Carried out on the TCR CDR3, a first-round RT-PCR used the HTBI primer set.

The source was peripheral blood mononuclear cells (PBMCs), collected at new diagnosis, from a patient treated with antithyroid drugs. The sequence was obtained from a young man with Graves disease. This rearrangement joins TRBV20-1 to TRBJ2-7, with a possible D match to TRBD2 (6 bases). Written as DNA, the CDR3 is TGCAGTGCTATGCTCGCGGGGCTCTCCTACGAGCAGTACTTC. Translating it yields CSAMLAGLSYEQYF.